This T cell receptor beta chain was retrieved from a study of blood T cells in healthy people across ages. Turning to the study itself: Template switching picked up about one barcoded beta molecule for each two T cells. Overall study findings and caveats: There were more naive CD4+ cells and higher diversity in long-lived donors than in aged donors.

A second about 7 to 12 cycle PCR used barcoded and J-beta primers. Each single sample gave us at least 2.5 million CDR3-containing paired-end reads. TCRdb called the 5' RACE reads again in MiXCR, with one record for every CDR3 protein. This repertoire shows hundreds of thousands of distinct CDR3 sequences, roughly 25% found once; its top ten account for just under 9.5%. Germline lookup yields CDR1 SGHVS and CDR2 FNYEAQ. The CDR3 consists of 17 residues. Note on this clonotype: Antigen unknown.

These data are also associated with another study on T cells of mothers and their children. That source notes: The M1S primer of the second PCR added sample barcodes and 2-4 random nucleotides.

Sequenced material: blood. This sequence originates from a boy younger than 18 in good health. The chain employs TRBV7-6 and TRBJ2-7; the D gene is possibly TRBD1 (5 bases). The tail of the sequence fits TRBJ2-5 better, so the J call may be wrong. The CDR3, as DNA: TGTGCCAGCAGCTCCTATCCGGACACCAGAGTTCAAGAGACCCAGTACTTC. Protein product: CASSSYPDTRVQETQYF.